The T cell receptor (beta chain) under discussion was sequenced for a study of CD8 T cell repertoires and HIV-1 epitope variants. Overall study context: Twenty-five autologous and known Gag and Nef epitope variant peptides each stimulated T cells separately. Controls included no peptide, Ebola AY9 epitope, and a CMV, EBV, flu pool. Equal numbers of autologous T cell-negative cells presented antigen to enriched T cells.

The CDR3 is made up of 15 amino acids. Germline V gene lookup returns CDR1 MDHEN and CDR2 SYDVKM. Trimming at V came to 3 bases and at J to 4 bases, leaving 4 bases not matched to a gene. Of note for this clone: Its antigen is still unknown.

Sequencing of TCR beta CDR3 used immunoSEQ survey depth. Only in-frame clones appear in the TCRdb table, and some are missing; sequencing was by immunoSEQ multiplex PCR. The sample consists of 5,500 to 7,000 clones, about two thirds of them appearing once. The chain couples TRBV28 to TRBJ2-7; 12 bases align to TRBD1. The sequence was obtained from a male donor with HIV. The sequencing sample was made of cultured CD8+ T cells derived from PBMCs. As DNA, the CDR3 is TGTGCCAGCAGTTTTGGGGACAGGGGGCAGTACGAGCAGTACTTC. Translated: CASSFGDRGQYEQYF.